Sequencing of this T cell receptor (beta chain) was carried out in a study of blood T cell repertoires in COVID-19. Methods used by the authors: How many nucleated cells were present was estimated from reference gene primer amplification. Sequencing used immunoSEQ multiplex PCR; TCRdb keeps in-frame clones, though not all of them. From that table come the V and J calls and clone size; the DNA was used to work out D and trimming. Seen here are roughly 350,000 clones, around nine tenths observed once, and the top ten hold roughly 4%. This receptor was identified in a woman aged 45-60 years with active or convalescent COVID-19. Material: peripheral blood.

The CDR3 DNA reads TGTGCCACCCGACTCCCTGACTCCTACGAGCAGTACTTC. Amino acid sequence: CATRLPDSYEQYF. The chain uses TRBV6-5 and TRBJ2-7; no firm D call. The CDR3 contains 13 residues. Germline lookup yields CDR1 MNHEY and CDR2 SVGAGI. V lost 10 bases and J lost 0, with 13 bases in between.